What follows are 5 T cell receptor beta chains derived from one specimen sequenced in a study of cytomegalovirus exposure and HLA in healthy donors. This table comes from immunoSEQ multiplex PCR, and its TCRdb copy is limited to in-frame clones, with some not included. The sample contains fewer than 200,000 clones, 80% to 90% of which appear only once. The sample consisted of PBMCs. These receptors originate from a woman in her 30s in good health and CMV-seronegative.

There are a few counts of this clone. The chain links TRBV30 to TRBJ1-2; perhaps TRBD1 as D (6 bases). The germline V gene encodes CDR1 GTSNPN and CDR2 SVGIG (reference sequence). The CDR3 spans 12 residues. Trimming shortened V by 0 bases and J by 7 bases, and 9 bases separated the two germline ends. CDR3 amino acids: CAWSVTQGGYTF. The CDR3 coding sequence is TGTGCCTGGAGTGTAACACAGGGTGGCTACACCTTC.

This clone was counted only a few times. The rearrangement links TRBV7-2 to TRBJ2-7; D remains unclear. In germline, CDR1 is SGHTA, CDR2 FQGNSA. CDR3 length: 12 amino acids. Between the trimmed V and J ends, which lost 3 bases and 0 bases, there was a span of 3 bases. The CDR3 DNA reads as TGTGCCAGCAGCTTCAGCTCCTACGAGCAGTACTTC. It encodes CASSFSSYEQYF.

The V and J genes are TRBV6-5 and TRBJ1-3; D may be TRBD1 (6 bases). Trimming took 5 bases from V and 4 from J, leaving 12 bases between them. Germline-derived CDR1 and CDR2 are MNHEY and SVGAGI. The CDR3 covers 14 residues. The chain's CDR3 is CASSTGTQGNTIYF. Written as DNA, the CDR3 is TGTGCCAGCAGTACTGGGACACAAGGAAACACCATATATTTT.

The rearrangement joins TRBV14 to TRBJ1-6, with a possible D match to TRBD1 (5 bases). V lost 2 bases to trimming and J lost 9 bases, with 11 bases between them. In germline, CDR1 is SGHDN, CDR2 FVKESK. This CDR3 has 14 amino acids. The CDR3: CASSQRGYGSPLHF. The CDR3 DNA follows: TGTGCCAGCAGCCAACGGGGGTACGGTTCACCCCTCCACTTT.

CDR3 loop: CASSPGNRAYEQYF. CDR3 sequence (DNA): TGTGCCAGCAGCCCCGGGAACAGAGCCTACGAGCAGTACTTC. The V call is TRBV7-6, the J call TRBJ2-7; a possible D gene is TRBD2 (5 bases). Trimming took off 5 bases at V and 2 bases at J, with 13 bases between the two ends. Germline CDR1 reads SGHVS; CDR2 reads FNYEAQ. The CDR3 totals 14 residues.